One T cell receptor beta chain is described in this entry. Per germline, CDR1 MNHEY and CDR2 SMNVEV (reference sequence). V shed 3 bases and J shed 3 bases, with 10 bases lying between them. The CDR3 totals 14 residues. The record originates from a study of identical twins. TCRdb recomputed calls from the 5' RACE reads with MiXCR, one row per CDR3 protein. This table has about 240,000 distinct CDR3 sequences, roughly 10% appearing once. Sequencing was done on a sample of memory T cells sorted from blood. The receptor comes from a man aged 50 or older in good health. The genes are TRBV27 and TRBJ2-3; D unresolved. Here the CDR3 DNA reads TGTGCCAGCAGTTTTCTGCTCGGGACAGATACGCAGTATTTT. Amino acid sequence: CASSFLLGTDTQYF.